This T cell receptor beta chain appears in the sequencing data of a study of cytomegalovirus exposure and HLA in healthy donors. Vbeta (60) and Jbeta (13) primers were used in the PCR. Sequenced by immunoSEQ multiplex PCR; TCRdb stores in-frame clones only, minus some. The table has approximately 77,000 clones, over 65% seen once. V was pared by 6 bases and J by 8 bases, with 16 bases between. The CDR3 totals 13 residues. Germline CDR1 and CDR2: MNHEY and SMNVEV (reference sequence). This sequence was found in a man aged 35-49 years in good health and CMV-seronegative. The J gene is TRBJ1-2, the V gene TRBV27, with D hard to call. The source material was PBMCs. This chain's CDR3 is CASSRGRVGGYTF. DNA of the CDR3: TGTGCCAGCAGCCGGGGTAGGGTAGGGGGCTACACCTTC.